This TCR beta chain was recorded in a study of shared clonotypes between healthy human individuals. The CDR3 extends over 13 amino acids. The germline V and J ends were trimmed by 3 bases and 7 bases, with 10 bases remaining between them. Germline V gene sequence: CDR1 SNHLY, CDR2 FYNNEI. Memory CD4+ cells were the fraction left after CD45RA+ naive selection. Here immunoSEQ multiplex PCR was the method, and the copy in TCRdb shows in-frame clones only, minus some. The sample yields fewer than 2.5 million clones, approximately 93% seen once. This clonotype was sampled from a young man in good health. Some clones in this sample may be carry-over from other donors' samples. The V call is TRBV2, the J call TRBJ2-1; D not resolved. Specimen: naive CD4+ T cells from PBMCs. Subset specified: CD45RA+ positively selected. CDR3: CASSDQIQNEQFF. The CDR3 DNA sequence: TGTGCCAGCAGTGATCAAATTCAGAATGAGCAGTTCTTC.